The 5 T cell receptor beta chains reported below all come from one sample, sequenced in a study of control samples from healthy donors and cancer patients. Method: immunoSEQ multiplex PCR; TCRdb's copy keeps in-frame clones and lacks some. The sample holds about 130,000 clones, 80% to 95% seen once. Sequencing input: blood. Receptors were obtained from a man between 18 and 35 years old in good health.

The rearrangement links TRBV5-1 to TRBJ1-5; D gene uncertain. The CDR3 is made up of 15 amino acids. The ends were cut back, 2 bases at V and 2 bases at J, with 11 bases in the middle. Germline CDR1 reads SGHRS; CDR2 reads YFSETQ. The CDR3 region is CASSLGSTGNQPQHF. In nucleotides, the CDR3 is TGCGCCAGCAGCTTAGGGTCGACTGGCAATCAGCCCCAGCATTTT. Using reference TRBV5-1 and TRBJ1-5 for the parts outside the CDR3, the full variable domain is KAGVTQTPRYLIKTRGQQVTLSCSPISGHRSVSWYQQTPGQGLQFLFEYFSETQRNKGNFPGRFSGRQFSNSRSEMNVSTLELGDSALYLCASSLGSTGNQPQHFGDGTRLSIL.

The CDR3 is CASSIVGNNEKLFF. CDR3 DNA: TGTGCCAGTAGTATCGTGGGCAACAACGAAAAACTGTTTTTT. The chain has TRBV19 and TRBJ1-4; D is unclear. The germline V gene has CDR1 LNHDA and CDR2 SQIVND (reference sequence). The CDR3 covers 14 residues. V lost 3 bases and J 8 bases, leaving 13 bases between the germline ends.

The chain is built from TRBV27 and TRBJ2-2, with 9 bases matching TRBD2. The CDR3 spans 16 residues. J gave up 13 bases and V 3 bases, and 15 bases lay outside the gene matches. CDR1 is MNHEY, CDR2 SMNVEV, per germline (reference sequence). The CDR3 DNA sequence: TGTGCCAGCAGTTTGGTGCCTAGCGGGGATCCCCTAGGGCTGTTTTTT. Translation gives CASSLVPSGDPLGLFF.

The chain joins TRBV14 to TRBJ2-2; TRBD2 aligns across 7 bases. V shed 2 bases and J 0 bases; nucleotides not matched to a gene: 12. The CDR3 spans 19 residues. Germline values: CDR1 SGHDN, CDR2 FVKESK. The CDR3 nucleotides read TGTGCCAGCAGCCAAACCCAGAGAACTAGCGCAGCGAACACCGGGGAGCTGTTTTTT. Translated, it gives CASSQTQRTSAANTGELFF. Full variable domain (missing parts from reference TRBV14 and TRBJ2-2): EAGVTQFPSHSVIEKGQTVTLRCDPISGHDNLYWYRRVMGKEIKFLLHFVKESKQDESGMPNNRFLAERTGGTYSTLKVQPAELEDSGVYFCASSQTQRTSAANTGELFFGEGSRLTVL.

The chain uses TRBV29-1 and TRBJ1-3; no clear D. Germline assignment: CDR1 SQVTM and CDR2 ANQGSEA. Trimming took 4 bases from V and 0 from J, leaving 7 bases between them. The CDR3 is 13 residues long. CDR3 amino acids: CSVVANSGNTIYF. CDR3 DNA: TGCAGCGTTGTGGCAAACTCTGGAAACACCATATATTTT.